The entry that follows covers one TCR beta chain sequence. Its antigen is not yet known. No much larger clone is present one base from it, and per-base qualities are unavailable. The source of the sample is a study of shared clonotypes between healthy human individuals (dated by TCRdb to 2019 to 2021). Broadly, across the study: Three men and a couple of women, aged 18 to 49 years, made up the cohort. For each donor, three plates each were used for CD4 naive and CD4 memory, two plates were used for CD8 naive, and one plate was used for CD8 memory. Blood TCR repertoires of a handful of healthy adults were deeply sequenced to estimate repertoire size and the extent of clonotype sharing between individuals. Libraries were prepared and TCR repertoires were sequenced by different laboratories using diverse techniques, in order to increase sequencing depth and limit assay-specific biases. Between about 0.94 and 10 billion PBMCs per donor were obtained by leukapheresis. The study at large found these results: Approximately 5% of naive CD4, 3.5% of naive CD8, approximately 2% of memory CD4, and more than 0.35% of memory CD8 clonotypes were shared across several donors. Even with the large sequencing depth, rarefaction of the sorted-subset datasets indicated that sequencing was incomplete. Estimated clonotype richness was generally larger for naive than for memory subsets. The small number of donors limited the genetic and exposure-history diversity represented. Pairwise subsampling led to the expectation that sequencing depth would affect the degree of clonotype sharing among donors. Sampling was restricted to blood, and TCR repertoires in tissues likely differ from the TCR repertoires found in blood. Compared with non-shared clonotypes, the clonotypes found in all four sorted-subset donors had higher generation probabilities.

Using the deep immunoSEQ assay, multiplex PCR amplified TCR CDR3 regions from genomic DNA. Genomic DNA extracted from each cell subset was distributed evenly over all wells of several immunoSEQ 96-well plates, and each plate served as one replicate. For sorted subsets, around 200 ng genomic DNA, equal to tens of thousands of T cell genomes, was loaded into each replicate PCR. Purified libraries were measured with a Qubit 3.0 fluorometer, size-checked on a Bioanalyzer 2100, and measured again with the KAPA Library Quantification kit. Every immunoSEQ 96-well plate was sequenced on a separate single-read 150-cycle Illumina NextSeq 550 flow cell. Per the original workflow: Because the immunoSEQ output held only junctional sequences and lacked quality scores, the filtering could not match the filtering applied to full-length reads. Sequences were annotated with PyIR, a Python wrapper for IgBLAST v1.9, and V/J genes and CDR3 were assigned using IMGT germline references. Any read was removed if the V/J assignment was weak (E-value above 1e-6), the CDR3 was missing, or the read contained stop codons, out-of-frame junctions, or ambiguous translated residues. A V3J clonotype was defined by an identical inferred V gene, J gene, and CDR3 amino acid sequence. The percentage overlap between two repertoires was calculated by dividing the number of shared unique clonotypes by the size of the smaller repertoire. Repertoire richness was assessed with RTK rarefaction, the Chao1 estimator, and Recon v2.1 estimates of unobserved clonotypes. Generation probabilities for all TCRbeta clonotypes obtained by the gDNA method from a few donors were computed using OLGA. Sourced from immuneACCESS, this table was stored by TCRdb with only in-frame sequences that have V and J called. A share of the clones is absent; for the studies checked, an unresolved V gene accounts for under half, and the remainder has no known explanation. The V and J calls and the clone size are those of that table, but D and trimming were determined from the DNA. A total of roughly 500,000 clones appear in this sample, approximately 95% of them only once. Of the sample, less than 0.06% is held by the ten largest clones.

Donors were healthy HIV-negative adults with no recently reported acute infections or vaccinations. Every donor was a Caucasian adult living in Nashville, Tennessee, USA. CD4+ T cells were enriched through magnetic negative selection, after which naive cells were positively selected on CD45RA and the remaining negative fraction served as the memory subset. Blood was collected by leukapheresis, and PBMCs were isolated by Ficoll-Histopaque density gradient centrifugation and then cryopreserved in liquid nitrogen vapor phase. Analytical flow cytometry was used to check the purity and quantity of every magnetically sorted T cell population. Genomic DNA was isolated from each sorted fraction and quantified by UV absorbance on a Nanodrop 2000c. The CDR3 has 17 amino acids, counting the end cysteine and phenylalanine. The read is trimmed to its CDR3 DNA, 51 bases read in frame from base 1. V is pruned by 0 bases and J by 0 bases, leaving 8 bases of the junction without a gene match. For CDR1 and CDR2, the germline V gene lists SGHRS and YFSETQ.

The origin of this receptor is a young woman in good health. The sequenced sample was naive CD4+ T cells sorted from blood. The cell subset or site label corresponds to: CD45RA+ positively selected. The V gene is TRBV5-1 and the J gene is TRBJ2-7; 8 nucleotides in the junction match TRBD1. CDR3 sequence: CASSLGEFRGLSYEQYF. The bases read TGCGCCAGCAGCTTGGGTGAATTCAGGGGGCTCTCCTACGAGCAGTACTTC.